This T cell receptor beta chain originates from a study of T-cell reconstitution after alpha-beta-depleted transplantation in children (dated by TCRdb to 2016 to 2018). Some background on the complete study: T-cell immune reconstitution after TCRalphabeta/CD19-depleted allogeneic hematopoietic cell transplantation in children was quantitatively tracked in the study by means of TCR repertoire profiling.

V ends up 4 bases short and J 13 bases short, with an unmatched junction base count of 7. The CDR3 sequence holds 13 residues, the cysteine and phenylalanine included. The DNA shown is the 39-base CDR3, in frame from base 1. CDR1 and CDR2 (SGHTA, FQGNSA) derive from the germline V gene. Libraries were built with PCR. TCRdb records Illumina HiSeq 2500 as the sequencer. TCR libraries were prepared with molecular barcoding, using unique molecular identifiers to normalize TCRbeta repertoire quantification. Using fastp trimming at Q25 and MiXCR clonotype assembly, TCRdb reanalyzed the public sequencing data and kept in-frame beta chains. Rows are unified per CDR3 protein, each entry keeping the most common DNA and genes. This sample holds 400,000 to 500,000 distinct CDR3 sequences; approximately 10% were observed only once. The top ten clonotypes cover roughly 6% of the sample. This clonotype turned up a few times. The antigen it binds to is not known. The record has no base qualities; no much larger clone is one base away.

In this chain, TRBV7-2 is recombined with TRBJ2-1, with TRBD2 identical over 10 junction bases. The clonotype originates from a human donor who donated a stem cell graft to a child with acute myeloid leukemia. The sample in question was PBMCs from the stem cell graft donor, obtained from the stem cell graft. At the DNA level, the sequence is TGTGCCAGCAGCTCGGGACTAGCGAGAATACAGTTCTTC. Its protein product is CASSSGLARIQFF.